This T cell receptor beta chain was sequenced in a study of blood T cell repertoires in COVID-19. Across the study: T cells, B-cell-depleted T cells, or PBMCs supplied cDNA or gDNA.

In germline, CDR1 is ENHRY, CDR2 SYGVKD. Deletions cut 11 bases from V and 0 bases from J, with 14 bases between. CDR3 length: 15 residues. This clone was observed a single time. Profiling relied on immunoSEQ multiplex PCR, and the TCRdb table lists in-frame clones only, not all of them. The sample lists under 150,000 clones; around 88% were seen once. The material sequenced was PBMCs or T cells enriched from blood (not recorded which). The chain has TRBV10-3 and TRBJ1-6; maybe TRBD1 (6 bases). The clonotype was recovered from a woman in her forties or fifties who had recovered from COVID-19. CDR3 DNA sequence: TGTGCCTCACGAACAGGGAGCTCCTATAATTCACCCCTCCACTTT. Its translation is CASRTGSSYNSPLHF.